This TCR beta chain was found in a study of glioma-infiltrating T cells. Findings of the study overall: Tissue and blood shared very few CDR3 sequences.

As concerns this clonotype: Its antigen is as yet unknown.

Amplification of TCR alpha and beta CDR3 regions from RNA used iRepertoire nested multiplex PCR. Tissue mRNA or PBMC total RNA, 100-400 ng, went into one-step reverse transcription and amplification. TCRdb reprocessed the multiplex PCR reads with MiXCR, giving one entry per CDR3 protein. In the table there are about 140,000 distinct CDR3 sequences, more than 35% of which are singletons. V was pared by 5 bases and J by 5 bases, with 16 bases between. This CDR3 region has 15 residues. Germline V gene data show CDR1 as MNHEY and CDR2 as SMNVEV (reference sequence). The sample comprised glioma tissue, nonneoplastic brain tissue, or PBMCs (not recorded which). This clonotype was sampled from a human donor with low-grade glioma or glioblastoma, undergoing nonglioma brain surgery, or in good health (not recorded which). This sequence joins TRBV27 and TRBJ2-1; TRBD1 is a possible D gene (6 bases). The CDR3 here is CASSTRQATNNEQFF. The CDR3 DNA follows: TGTGCCAGCAGTACCCGACAGGCCACTAACAATGAGCAGTTCTTC.